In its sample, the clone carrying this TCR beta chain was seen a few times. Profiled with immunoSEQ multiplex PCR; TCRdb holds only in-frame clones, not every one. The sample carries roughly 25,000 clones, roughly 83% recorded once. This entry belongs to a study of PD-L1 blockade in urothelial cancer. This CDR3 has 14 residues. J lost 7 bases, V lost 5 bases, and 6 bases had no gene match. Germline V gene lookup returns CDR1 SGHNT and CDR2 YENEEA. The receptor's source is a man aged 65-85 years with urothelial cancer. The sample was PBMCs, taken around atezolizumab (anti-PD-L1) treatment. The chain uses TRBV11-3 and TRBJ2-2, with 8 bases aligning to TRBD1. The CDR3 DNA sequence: TGTGCCAGCAGCCCAGGGGGCGCGGGCGGGGAGCTGTTTTTT. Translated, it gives CASSPGGAGGELFF.